The entry that follows covers one TCR beta chain sequence. The antigen is not known. Assay used: immunoSEQ multiplex PCR; TCRdb lists only in-frame clones, some missing. The profile shows around 2,000,000 clones, 90% to 95% of them singletons. Trimming shortened V by 0 bases and J by 0 bases, and 10 bases separated the two germline ends. Germline CDR1 SQVTM, CDR2 ANQGSEA. The CDR3 runs 15 residues. These data originate in a study of shared clonotypes between healthy human individuals. Study-level findings and limits: Naive subsets generally exceeded memory subsets in estimated richness.

The rearrangement links TRBV29-1 to TRBJ2-3, with a tentative D call TRBD2 (5 bases). The source material was naive CD4+ T cells sorted from blood. This sample's subset: CD45RA+ positively selected. The sequence derives from a man in his late teens or twenties in good health. The CDR3 loop is CSVEDRAGSTDTQYF. The DNA for the CDR3 is TGCAGCGTTGAAGATCGTGCGGGCAGCACAGATACGCAGTATTTT.